This T cell receptor (beta chain) was sequenced during a study of T cell repertoires in cytomegalovirus infection. Study at large: CMV infection and matching HLA type were both indicated by public TCR beta signatures. Study-wide findings and caveats: Cumulated frequencies of public TCR beta families served to identify carriers of CMV plus the relevant HLA. The study found HLA-C-restricted CMV-specific TCR beta clonotypes dominating the ex vivo response.

The CDR3 has 14 residues. V lost 5 bases to trimming and J lost 4 bases, with 14 bases between them. The germline V gene encodes CDR1 SGHTA and CDR2 FQGNSA. This clonotype occurred many times. Its target is not known. Via MiXCR, TCRdb re-called the reads, giving one row per CDR3 protein. Among approximately 490,000 distinct CDR3 sequences listed, 11% were seen once. This rearrangement joins TRBV7-2 to TRBJ1-1; TRBD1 is a possible D gene (5 bases). The sequence derives from a human donor in good health (CMV status not recorded). Some clones in this sample may be carry-over from other donors' samples. The material sequenced was PBMCs. CDR3 amino acids: CASSPGPGGTEAFF. DNA for the CDR3: TGTGCCAGCAGCCCGGGCCCCGGGGGCACTGAAGCTTTCTTT.